This T cell receptor beta chain derives from a study of cytotoxic CD8 clonotypes in ibrutinib-treated CLL. The V end lost 3 bases, the J end lost 2 bases, and 14 bases lay between the germline ends. This CDR3 is built from 15 residues. Germline CDR1 and CDR2: SGHAT and FQNNGV. The intended depth for sequencing was 1 in 200,000 to 1 in 1 million T cells. Clones were read by immunoSEQ multiplex PCR, and TCRdb kept only the in-frame ones, dropping some. Here the sample spans 150,000 or so clones, 80% being singletons. Regarding the study as a whole: Baseline clonality, higher than in age-matched healthy donors, tracked circulating CD8+ T-cell counts.

Comments on this clone: Its antigen is as yet unknown.

The receptor was derived from a human donor with chronic lymphocytic leukemia. The source material was PBMCs, sampled after 36 months of ibrutinib treatment. V gene TRBV11-2 combines with J gene TRBJ2-7; a weak D match, TRBD1 (6 bases). The DNA for the CDR3 is TGTGCCAGCAGCTTGAGTACAGGGATTCCCTACGAGCAGTACTTC. This encodes CASSLSTGIPYEQYF.